These 31 T cell receptor beta chains were all obtained from the same sample, sequenced in a study of human T cells and chemical hapten exposure. Someone pulled total RNA out of unfractionated whole blood. Using its own MiXCR run on the 5' RACE reads, TCRdb lists one record per CDR3 protein. This sample has about 140,000 distinct CDR3 sequences, with 4.1% found just once. These receptors all come from a female donor in good health.

A word on this clonotype: As the CDR3 is not closed by the conserved phenylalanine or tryptophan, this likely results from a read error. It is unclear where the CDR3 begins or ends on the DNA, so no DNA is shown, and the CDR3 is as TCRdb lists it. The rearrangement uses TRBV4-3 and TRBJ1-4. Germline V CDR1 and CDR2: LGHNA, YSLEER. The CDR3 is 14 amino acids in total, end residues counted. The CDR3 spells CASSQDARGEKLGG.

This clonotype was observed a few times. The V gene is TRBV11-3, the J gene TRBJ2-7; 12 nucleotides align to TRBD2. Unmatched junction bases numbered 8, after V lost 5 bases and J lost 0 bases. CDR1 and CDR2 (germline): SGHNT, YENEEA. The CDR3 spans 17 residues. The CDR3 DNA sequence: TGTGCCAGCAGCACCGGACTAGCGGGGATTAACTCCTACGAGCAGTACTTC. Translated, it gives CASSTGLAGINSYEQYF. The whole variable domain, filled in from reference TRBV11-3 and TRBJ2-7, reads EAGVVQSPRYKIIEKKQPVAFWCNPISGHNTLYWYLQNLGQGPELLIRYENEEAVDDSQLPKDRFSAERLKGVDSTLKIQPAELGDSAVYLCASSTGLAGINSYEQYFGPGTRLTVT.

This clonotype was counted many times. The V gene is TRBV20-1, the J gene TRBJ2-3; 8 bases are a match to TRBD2. Losses at the gene ends were 3 bases for V and 2 bases for J; bases not matched to a gene: 7. The germline V gene has CDR1 DFQATT and CDR2 SNEGSKA (reference sequence). The CDR3 is made up of 15 amino acids. CDR3 DNA: TGCAGTGCTAGCAAGGTAGCGGGACCCACAGATACGCAGTATTTT. Translation gives CSASKVAGPTDTQYF.

This clonotype appeared many times. The chain joins TRBV5-4 to TRBJ1-2; unclear D gene. The germline gives CDR1 SGHNT, CDR2 YYREEE (reference sequence). This CDR3 spans 16 amino acids. V lost 4 bases and J lost 0, with 16 bases in between. CDR3 loop: CASSPPPIRANYGYTF. Written as DNA, the CDR3 is TGTGCCAGCAGCCCGCCGCCCATAAGAGCTAACTATGGCTACACCTTC.

This clonotype was seen many times. The gene calls are TRBV3-1 and TRBJ1-6; no firm D call. With 3 bases removed from V and 11 bases from J, the gap between germline ends came to 11 bases. The CDR3 sequence is 13 residues long. CDR1 LGHDT and CDR2 YNNKEL come from the germline V gene (reference sequence). The CDR3 DNA reads TGTGCCAGCAGCCATTTTAGTCGTCCACCCCTCCACTTT. Translation gives CASSHFSRPPLHF.

This clonotype appeared many times. V and J are TRBV11-2 and TRBJ1-4, with TRBD1 identical over 7 bases. This CDR3 has 15 amino acids. The germline CDR1 and CDR2 sequences are SGHAT and FQNNGV. Trimming cost V 3 bases and J 5 bases; bases outside gene matches: 6. CDR3 in amino acids: CASSFRQGWNEKLFF. The CDR3 coding sequence is TGTGCCAGCAGCTTCCGACAGGGTTGGAATGAAAAACTGTTTTTT.

This clonotype showed up many times. The rearrangement joins TRBV13 to TRBJ1-5; no clear D gene. The germline gives CDR1 PRHDT, CDR2 FYEKMQ (reference sequence). Between the trimmed V and J ends, which lost 2 bases and 7 bases, there was a span of 9 bases. This CDR3 region has 13 residues. The CDR3 DNA follows: TGTGCCAGCAGCTTACGCCCGGGGCAGCCCCAGCATTTT. It is translated as CASSLRPGQPQHF.

The genes are TRBV20-1 and TRBJ2-7; 8 bases line up with TRBD1. CDR1 DFQATT and CDR2 SNEGSKA come from the germline V gene (reference sequence). The CDR3 sequence is 16 residues long. The junction had 15 bases not matched to a gene; V was cut back by 3 bases and J by 5 bases. The CDR3 DNA is TGCAGTGCTAGTGATCCACGCCGACAGGGGAGCAACGAGCAGTACTTC. Its protein product is CSASDPRRQGSNEQYF.

This clonotype was counted at least ten times. V is TRBV12-5 and J is TRBJ2-2; 8 positions agree with TRBD2. After removal of 0 bases from V and 4 bases from J, the junction contained 7 bases not matched to a gene. The length of the CDR3 is 17 residues. CDR1 LGHNT and CDR2 FRNRAP come from the germline V gene. CDR3: CASGLVTTSETTGELFF. CDR3 DNA sequence: TGTGCTAGTGGTTTGGTGACGACTAGCGAGACCACCGGGGAGCTGTTTTTT.

This clonotype showed up many times. The rearrangement joins TRBV12-3 or TRBV12-4 to TRBJ1-3, with D unresolved. This CDR3 has 14 amino acids. V was shortened by 5 bases and J by 3 bases, with 11 bases between the two germline ends. CDR3 protein: CASSSEGDGNTIYF. In DNA form, the CDR3 reads TGTGCCAGCAGTAGCGAGGGAGATGGAAACACCATATATTTT.

This clonotype showed up many times. The V and J genes are TRBV5-1 and TRBJ1-4, with unresolved D. The germline V gene has CDR1 SGHRS and CDR2 YFSETQ. Between the trimmed V and J ends, which lost 1 base and 4 bases, there was a span of 14 bases. CDR3 length: 16 amino acids. CDR3 nucleotide sequence: TGCGCCAGCAGCTTGAACGGCGGGCAGAATAATGAAAAACTGTTTTTT. Its protein is CASSLNGGQNNEKLFF.

This clonotype has at least ten counts. V is TRBV7-3 and J is TRBJ1-2, with TRBD1 identical over 11 bases. Germline V gives CDR1 SGHTA, CDR2 FQGTGA. There are 14 residues in the CDR3. The ends lost 5 bases at V and 8 bases at J; junction bases unmatched: 7. The DNA of the CDR3 is TGTGCCAGCAGCGGCGGACAGGGGGCTGAGGGCTACACCTTC. Protein product: CASSGGQGAEGYTF. The variable domain in full, completed from reference TRBV7-3 and TRBJ1-2, reads GAGVSQTPSNKVTEKGKYVELRCDPISGHTALYWYRQSLGQGPEFLIYFQGTGAADDSGLPNDRFFAVRPEGSVSTLKIQRTERGDSAVYLCASSGGQGAEGYTFGSGTRLTVV.

The sample holds a few counts of this clonotype. A single base separates this from a much larger clone, so it may be a read error. The rearrangement joins TRBV6-5 to TRBJ2-3, with D perhaps assigned TRBD1 or TRBD2 (5 bases each). Germline CDR1 is MNHEY and CDR2 is SVGAGI. The CDR3 contains 15 residues. The germline V and J ends were trimmed by 6 bases and 1 base, with 14 bases remaining between them. The CDR3 coding sequence is TGTGCCAGCAGCTTGGGACGAGCGGGCACAGATACGCAGTATTTT. It codes for CASSLGRAGTDTQYF.

This clonotype was detected many times. This rearrangement joins TRBV5-1 to TRBJ2-6; D is perhaps TRBD1 or TRBD2 (5 bases each). V was trimmed by 5 bases and J by 0 bases, leaving 12 bases between them. CDR3 length: 16 amino acids. Germline values: CDR1 SGHRS, CDR2 YFSETQ. CDR3 amino acids: CASSSGPSSGANVLTF. For the CDR3, the DNA is TGCGCCAGCAGTTCGGGGCCTAGCTCTGGGGCCAACGTCCTGACTTTC. The entire variable domain, with the rest obtained from reference TRBV5-1 and TRBJ2-6, is as follows: KAGVTQTPRYLIKTRGQQVTLSCSPISGHRSVSWYQQTPGQGLQFLFEYFSETQRNKGNFPGRFSGRQFSNSRSEMNVSTLELGDSALYLCASSSGPSSGANVLTFGAGSRLTVL.

This clonotype was picked up many times. The chain couples TRBV29-1 to TRBJ1-3, with D perhaps TRBD1 (5 bases). CDR3 length: 16 residues. Germline loops: CDR1 SQVTM, CDR2 ANQGSEA. Trimming pared 1 base from V and 0 bases from J, leaving 13 bases between. The CDR3 DNA sequence: TGCAGCGTTGAAGTCGGCGCGGGGGGCTCTGGAAACACCATATATTTT. Encoded protein: CSVEVGAGGSGNTIYF. The entire variable domain, with the rest obtained from reference TRBV29-1 and TRBJ1-3, is as follows: SAVISQKPSRDICQRGTSLTIQCQVDSQVTMMFWYRQQPGQSLTLIATANQGSEATYESGFVIDKFPISRPNLTFSTLTVSNMSPEDSSIYLCSVEVGAGGSGNTIYFGEGSWLTVV.

There are many counts of this clonotype. The CDR3 region has the DNA TGTGCCAGCAGTTTAGGGCAAAACGGGGCTTTCTTT. Translation gives CASSLGQNGAFF. The rearrangement uses TRBV12-3 or TRBV12-4 and TRBJ1-1, with no clear D. This CDR3 contains 12 residues. The germline V and J ends were trimmed by 1 base and 11 bases, with 11 bases remaining between them.

This clonotype was detected a few times. The chain links TRBV7-2 to TRBJ2-5, with D possibly matching TRBD1 (5 bases). CDR1 SGHTA and CDR2 FQGNSA come from the germline V gene. V was clipped by 4 bases and J by 5 bases, with 8 bases between them. CDR3 size: 12 residues. The CDR3 DNA is TGTGCCAGCAGCTCAGGGCGCGAGACCCAGTACTTC. Protein sequence: CASSSGRETQYF.

Ten or more counts support this clonotype. The V call is TRBV20-1, the J call TRBJ2-7; D is uncertain. V lost 2 bases, J lost 6 bases, and 8 bases lay in between. CDR1 is DFQATT, CDR2 SNEGSKA, per germline (reference sequence). The CDR3 length is 11 residues. The chain's CDR3 is CSARILGEQYF. The CDR3 DNA follows: TGCAGTGCTAGAATTTTAGGCGAGCAGTACTTC.

This clonotype was seen a few times. The rearrangement links TRBV5-4 to TRBJ1-6, with D possibly TRBD1 on 5 matching bases. V lost 0 bases and J 10 bases, leaving 14 bases between the germline ends. Germline loops: CDR1 SGHNT, CDR2 YYREEE (reference sequence). The CDR3 totals 15 residues. CDR3 DNA sequence: TGTGCCAGCAGCTTGGAAGGGGCTGTTGGATCACCCCTCCACTTT. Protein sequence: CASSLEGAVGSPLHF.

This clonotype was counted many times. The chain recombines TRBV5-1 with TRBJ2-2; a possible D gene is TRBD1 (5 bases). The V gene's germline CDR1 is SGHRS and CDR2 YFSETQ. Trimming removed 0 bases from V and 5 bases from J, with 14 bases in between. This CDR3 region has 16 residues. The CDR3 reads CASSLVRAPGTGELFF. The DNA for the CDR3 is TGCGCCAGCAGCTTGGTCAGGGCGCCCGGGACCGGGGAGCTGTTTTTT.

This clonotype was counted at least ten times. The V call is TRBV7-9, the J call TRBJ2-3, with 8 bases identical to TRBD2. This CDR3 comprises 13 residues. Germline loops: CDR1 SEHNR, CDR2 FQNEAQ (reference sequence). With 9 bases clipped from V and 0 bases from J, the junction kept 2 bases outside the gene matches. This chain's CDR3 is CASSSGSTDTQYF. CDR3 DNA sequence: TGTGCCAGTTCTAGCGGGAGCACAGATACGCAGTATTTT.

There are a few counts of this clonotype. The V and J genes are TRBV5-1 and TRBJ1-4; D is unclear. The CDR3 is 14 residues long. V was pared by 0 bases and J by 8 bases, with 11 bases between. Germline V gives CDR1 SGHRS, CDR2 YFSETQ. CDR3 bases: TGCGCCAGCAGCTTGGGGGGTTCGTACGAAAAACTGTTTTTT. Translating gives CASSLGGSYEKLFF.

This clonotype was found many times. CDR3 DNA: TGCGCCAGCAGCCAAGTTCTCGGGACAGGGGGCGCAGAGACCCAGTACTTC. It yields the protein CASSQVLGTGGAETQYF. The chain carries TRBV4-1 and TRBJ2-5; 12 bases map to TRBD1. V lost 1 base and J lost 4; bases outside the gene matches: 7. CDR3 length: 17 residues. Germline V lookup: CDR1 MGHRA, CDR2 YSYEKL.

This clonotype occurred many times. The chain links TRBV5-1 to TRBJ2-3, with a possible D match to TRBD1 (5 bases). This CDR3 region has 15 residues. Trimming left V 1 base short and J 6 bases short, with 15 bases between. The germline V gene encodes CDR1 SGHRS and CDR2 YFSETQ. The CDR3 here is CASSLLAGIDDTQYF. CDR3 nucleotide sequence: TGCGCCAGCAGCTTGTTGGCAGGGATCGACGATACGCAGTATTTT.

This clonotype has at least ten counts. This rearrangement joins TRBV4-1 to TRBJ1-2, with a possible D match to TRBD1 (5 bases). This CDR3 contains 14 residues. V lost 1 base, J lost 8 bases, and 14 bases lay in between. Germline V gene data show CDR1 as MGHRA and CDR2 as YSYEKL. CDR3 DNA sequence: TGCGCCAGCAGCCAAGTCGGTAGGGGCCGGGGCTACACCTTC. Translation gives CASSQVGRGRGYTF.

The chain joins TRBV5-1 to TRBJ2-3, with D perhaps being TRBD1 or TRBD2 (5 bases each). Trimming removed 4 bases from V and 2 bases from J, with 17 bases in between. This CDR3 is 16 amino acids long. The germline gives CDR1 SGHRS, CDR2 YFSETQ. The CDR3 region has the DNA TGCGCCAGCAGCCCCGATACCGGGACCTTCACAGATACGCAGTATTTT. Translating gives CASSPDTGTFTDTQYF.

This clonotype was observed many times. An end of the junction does not agree with germline; a read error may underlie this. V is TRBV20-1 and J is TRBJ2-3, with a weak D call TRBD2 (6 bases). The CDR3 is 16 amino acids. Germline V gene data show CDR1 as DFQATT and CDR2 as SNEGSKA (reference sequence). As DNA, the CDR3 is TGCAGTGCCAGAGAAATTTGGCGGGGCGATGGGGATACGCAGTATTTT. Protein product: CSAREIWRGDGDTQYF.

This clonotype was seen once. The V and J genes are TRBV7-8 and TRBJ2-7; the D is unclear. The CDR3 length is 12 residues. V lost 1 base, J lost 6 bases, and 7 bases lay in between. CDR1 is SGHVS, CDR2 FQNEAQ, per germline. The DNA of the CDR3 is TGTGCCAGCAGCTTAGATTTAGCCGAGCAGTACTTC. Encoded protein: CASSLDLAEQYF.

This clonotype was counted many times. The rearrangement joins TRBV12-3 or TRBV12-4 to TRBJ2-7; the match to TRBD1 covers 9 bases. Germline trimming cut 5 bases from V and 7 bases from J; bases unmatched to any gene: 6. This CDR3 contains 13 residues. CDR3: CASSLTGGREQYF. The DNA for the CDR3 is TGTGCCAGCAGTCTGACAGGGGGGAGAGAGCAGTACTTC.

This clonotype was counted many times. V usage is TRBV7-9 and J usage is TRBJ1-1, with D tentatively TRBD1 (5 bases). The length of the CDR3 is 14 residues. Trimming removed 4 bases from V and 10 bases from J, with 19 bases in between. Germline lookup yields CDR1 SEHNR and CDR2 FQNEAQ (reference sequence). CDR3: CASSSSPRVLGAFF. As DNA, the CDR3 is TGTGCCAGCAGCTCGAGCCCCAGGGTATTGGGAGCTTTCTTT.

In regard to this clonotype: Just one base apart from a much larger clone, this may be a read error. This chain links TRBV7-9 with TRBJ1-2; D call uncertain. CDR3 size: 14 residues. In germline, CDR1 is SEHNR, CDR2 FQNEAQ (reference sequence). CDR3 in DNA: TGTGCCAGCAGCCCCATGACCCACAGCTATGGCTACAACTTC. Its translation: CASSPMTHSYGYNF.